Below are 22 T cell receptor beta chains sequenced from a single sample in a study of blood T cell repertoires in COVID-19. Sequenced by immunoSEQ multiplex PCR; TCRdb stores in-frame clones only, minus some. The sample lists some 150,000 clones, about 91% seen once, with roughly 4% in the top ten. Specimen: peripheral blood. The receptors were gathered from a woman aged 60-75 years who had recovered from COVID-19.

The rearrangement links TRBV28 to TRBJ2-7; D may be TRBD1 (6 bases). V was pared by 7 bases and J by 0 bases, with 13 bases between. Germline CDR1 reads MDHEN; CDR2 reads SYDVKM. The CDR3 runs to 14 residues. Here the CDR3 reads CASTPPDSSYEQYF. The DNA for the CDR3 is TGTGCCAGCACCCCCCCGGACAGCTCCTACGAGCAGTACTTC. The full variable domain, rest sourced from reference TRBV28 and TRBJ2-7, is DVKVTQSSRYLVKRTGEKVFLECVQDMDHENMFWYRQDPGLGLRLIYFSYDVKMKEKGDIPEGYSVSREKKERFSLILESASTNQTSMYLCASTPPDSSYEQYFGPGTRLTVT.

The chain carries TRBV4-2 and TRBJ1-5; TRBD1 is a possible D gene (6 bases). CDR1 is LGHNA and CDR2 is YNFKEQ in the germline V gene. This CDR3 comprises 14 residues. V gave up 4 bases and J gave up 1 base, with 8 bases separating them. CDR3 sequence (DNA): TGTGCCAGCAGCCTGACAGGAAGCAATCAGCCCCAGCATTTT. Its protein is CASSLTGSNQPQHF.

CDR3 coding DNA: TGTGCCAGCAGTGAAGCAAGAGCGCTGGATGAGCAGTTCTTC. It encodes CASSEARALDEQFF. The V gene is TRBV2, the J gene TRBJ2-1, with D uncertain. Trimming left V 0 bases short and J 8 bases short, with 11 bases between. Looked up from germline, CDR1 is SNHLY and CDR2 is FYNNEI. CDR3 length: 14 amino acids.

This chain connects TRBV5-1 to TRBJ2-3; 7 bases are shared with TRBD2. The ends lost 4 bases at V and 3 bases at J; junction bases unmatched: 5. Germline V CDR1 and CDR2: SGHRS, YFSETQ. The CDR3 runs to 14 residues. This CDR3 reads CASSGRGLTDTQYF. The CDR3 DNA reads TGCGCCAGCAGCGGGCGGGGGTTAACAGATACGCAGTATTTT.

The chain employs TRBV27 and TRBJ2-7; 9 nucleotides match TRBD1. This CDR3 comprises 14 residues. V was clipped by 3 bases and J by 5 bases; unmatched bases: 5. Germline CDR1 is MNHEY and CDR2 is SMNVEV (reference sequence). The CDR3 region is CASSFGTGLNEQYF. CDR3 nucleotide sequence: TGTGCCAGCAGTTTTGGGACAGGGCTAAACGAGCAGTACTTC.

The V call is TRBV10-3, the J call TRBJ2-3, with 8 bases fitting TRBD2. With V trimmed by 4 bases and J by 4 bases, 1 base remained unmatched. CDR3 length equals 13 residues. In germline, CDR1 is ENHRY, CDR2 SYGVKD. The CDR3 protein is CAISAGGADTQYF. CDR3 nucleotide sequence: TGTGCCATCAGTGCGGGGGGGGCAGATACGCAGTATTTT.

The J gene is TRBJ1-2, the V gene TRBV1; TRBD1 is the table's D call and was not checked against the DNA. TRBV1 is a listed pseudogene. The CDR3 is 16 residues long. The chain's CDR3 is CTSSQVRGQGEYGYTF. The CDR3 bases are TGCACCAGCAGCCAAGTAAGGGGACAGGGGGAATATGGCTACACCTTC.

The rearrangement links TRBV24-1 to TRBJ2-3; 9 bases align to TRBD2. The germline V gene encodes CDR1 KGHDR and CDR2 SFDVKD. The CDR3 consists of 15 residues. J gave up 2 bases and V 7 bases, and 6 bases lay outside the gene matches. CDR3 loop: CATSPAGGSTDTQYF. DNA for the CDR3: TGTGCCACCAGCCCAGCGGGGGGTTCCACAGATACGCAGTATTTT.

The rearrangement joins TRBV5-1 to TRBJ2-5; D is unclear. The CDR3 runs to 15 residues. With 0 bases removed from V and 2 bases from J, the gap between germline ends came to 11 bases. Germline V lookup: CDR1 SGHRS, CDR2 YFSETQ. In DNA form, the CDR3 reads TGCGCCAGCAGCTTGGGGTATTCCGGGCAAGAGACCCAGTACTTC. It is translated as CASSLGYSGQETQYF.

V and J are TRBV5-1 and TRBJ1-3; no clear D gene. Germline V CDR1 and CDR2: SGHRS, YFSETQ. This CDR3 comprises 15 residues. With 5 bases removed from V and 0 bases from J, the gap between germline ends came to 12 bases. CDR3 DNA sequence: TGCGCCAGCAGTACAGCCCCCCTCTCTGGAAACACCATATATTTT. This gives the protein CASSTAPLSGNTIYF.

The V call is TRBV7-2, the J call TRBJ2-7; possible D gene TRBD1, 6 bases. CDR1 is SGHTA, CDR2 FQGNSA, per germline. The ends were cut back, 5 bases at V and 4 bases at J, with 18 bases in the middle. This CDR3 comprises 15 residues. The CDR3 loop reads CASSPEQGWMYEQYF. The CDR3 nucleotides read TGTGCCAGCAGCCCCGAACAGGGCTGGATGTACGAGCAGTACTTC.

Only a few counts were recorded for this clone. This sequence joins TRBV19 and TRBJ2-7, with a weak D call TRBD1 (5 bases). V dropped 4 bases and J dropped 1 base, with 5 bases sitting between them. This CDR3 comprises 12 residues. Germline V gene lookup returns CDR1 LNHDA and CDR2 SQIVND (reference sequence). CDR3 sequence: CASSTGSYEQYF. The CDR3, as DNA: TGTGCCAGTAGTACAGGGTCCTACGAGCAGTACTTC.

V and J are TRBV5-1 and TRBJ1-3, with TRBD1 matching 7 bases. The V gene end was trimmed by 1 base and the J gene end by 0 bases; junction bases not matched to a gene: 4. The germline V gene encodes CDR1 SGHRS and CDR2 YFSETQ. The CDR3 is 16 amino acids. CDR3 in amino acids: CASSLNRGASGNTIYF. The CDR3, as DNA: TGCGCCAGCAGCTTGAACAGGGGTGCCTCTGGAAACACCATATATTTT.

The rearrangement links TRBV5-6 to TRBJ2-5; D call uncertain. CDR3 size: 11 residues. The germline V gene encodes CDR1 SGHDT and CDR2 YYEEEE. V was shortened by 1 base and J by 5 bases, with 3 bases between the two germline ends. DNA for the CDR3: TGTGCCAGCAGCTTGTCTGAGACCCAGTACTTC. Translated, it gives CASSLSETQYF.

J is TRBJ1-2 and V is TRBV5-4; possible D gene TRBD1, 5 bases. Germline V CDR1 and CDR2: SGHNT, YYREEE (reference sequence). The CDR3 is 14 residues long. Trimming cost V 4 bases and J 0 bases, with 10 bases left between them. The CDR3 DNA sequence: TGTGCCAGCAGCCCCGGAGGGGCTAACTATGGCTACACCTTC. Translating it yields CASSPGGANYGYTF.

This chain joins TRBV7-9 and TRBJ1-4; 11 positions match TRBD1. The CDR3 spans 14 residues. Trimming at V came to 5 bases and at J to 8 bases, leaving 4 bases not matched to a gene. Germline loops: CDR1 SEHNR, CDR2 FQNEAQ (reference sequence). CDR3 DNA: TGTGCCAGCAGCCGGACAGGGGGCGCGGAAAAACTGTTTTTT. Its protein product is CASSRTGGAEKLFF.

The chain uses TRBV27 and TRBJ2-3; 8 nucleotides match TRBD1. CDR1 and CDR2 (germline): MNHEY, SMNVEV (reference sequence). The CDR3 is 15 residues long. V shed 2 bases, J shed 2 bases, and the junction held 3 bases outside the gene matches. The CDR3 DNA reads as TGTGCCAGCAGTTTACTGACAGGGGCCACAGATACGCAGTATTTT. This sequence encodes CASSLLTGATDTQYF.

The V and J genes are TRBV7-9 and TRBJ1-3; D is undetermined. With 5 bases removed from V and 0 bases from J, the gap between germline ends came to 11 bases. Germline CDR1 is SEHNR and CDR2 is FQNEAQ (reference sequence). CDR3 size: 15 residues. The CDR3 DNA sequence: TGTGCCAGCAGCCCCTGGACTGGCTCTGGAAACACCATATATTTT. Amino acids: CASSPWTGSGNTIYF.

This chain joins TRBV19 and TRBJ1-1; D is possibly TRBD1 (6 bases). V gave up 5 bases and J gave up 0 bases, with 13 bases separating them. CDR1 LNHDA and CDR2 SQIVND come from the germline V gene (reference sequence). The CDR3 consists of 15 residues. The CDR3 DNA is TGTGCCAGTAGTTTACAGGGAGTGGTGAACACTGAAGCTTTCTTT. This translates into CASSLQGVVNTEAFF.

The table lists this clone with a few counts. The chain uses TRBV5-1 and TRBJ2-3, with 7 bases that match TRBD1. In germline, CDR1 is SGHRS, CDR2 YFSETQ. J gave up 4 bases and V 6 bases, and 8 bases lay outside the gene matches. There are 14 residues in the CDR3. The CDR3 region is CASTLTGLADTQYF. The CDR3 DNA reads TGCGCCAGCACGCTGACAGGGCTCGCAGATACGCAGTATTTT.

The rearrangement uses TRBV6-2 or TRBV6-3 and TRBJ2-5; weak D call: TRBD1 (6 bases). The V gene lost 0 bases and the J gene lost 1 base, with 18 bases spanning the gap. This CDR3 region has 18 residues. Germline loops: CDR1 MNHEY, CDR2 SVGEGT. CDR3 DNA: TGTGCCAGCAGTTACTCGAGTATAGTACGACAGGCCCAAGAGACCCAGTACTTC. Protein: CASSYSSIVRQAQETQYF.

The chain couples TRBV5-8 to TRBJ2-7; D gene unclear. Germline V gene data show CDR1 as SGHTS and CDR2 as YDEGEE. The length of the CDR3 is 14 residues. V lost 6 bases and J lost 2, with 15 bases in between. CDR3 coding DNA: TGTGCCAGCACTCGCAGGCTATCGACCTACGAGCAGTACTTC. It yields the protein CASTRRLSTYEQYF. Based on the CDR3 plus reference TRBV5-8 and TRBJ2-7, the full variable domain is EAGVTQSPTHLIKTRGQQATLRCSPISGHTSVYWYQQALGLGLQFLLWYDEGEERNRGNFPPRFSGRQFPNYSSELNVNALELEDSALYLCASTRRLSTYEQYFGPGTRLTVT.